This T cell receptor (beta chain) was observed in a study of blood T cell repertoires in COVID-19. Study information: There were acute and convalescent COVID-19 samples, and they came from the United States, Italy and Spain. Sample material is recorded as cDNA or gDNA derived from T cells, B-cell-depleted T cells, or PBMCs.

CDR3 length: 14 amino acids. Germline CDR1 SEHNR, CDR2 FQNEAQ (reference sequence). Deletions cut 3 bases from V and 4 bases from J, with 13 bases between. In Seattle, patients joined the study during active infection and were tracked longitudinally. In the original workflow: Estimated nucleated cell counts came from reference gene primer amplification. This table comes from immunoSEQ multiplex PCR, and its TCRdb copy is limited to in-frame clones, with some not included. That table gives V, J and clone size, and the DNA gave D and trimming. The data show hundreds of thousands of clones, 89% seen once.

The chain combines TRBV7-9 with TRBJ2-7, with D perhaps matching TRBD1 (6 bases). This sequence originates from a woman aged 25 to 39 with COVID-19, enrolled during active disease. Sample: peripheral blood. The CDR3: CASSFTDRIYEQYF. CDR3 DNA: TGTGCCAGCAGCTTTACGGACAGAATTTACGAGCAGTACTTC.